The TCR beta chain under discussion was sequenced for a study of tissue T cells after allogeneic stem cell transplantation. Study results and caveats: Only a limited share of tissue TCRs appeared in blood or spleen. Anatomically similar tissues had similar TCR repertoires within each patient.

Survey-depth TCRbeta CDR3 sequencing reported V/J genes and productive frequencies. Some clones are missing from TCRdb's copy, which holds only in-frame ones; the method was immunoSEQ multiplex PCR. The table has over 7,000 clones, roughly a third seen once. The J segment lost 7 bases and the V segment lost 5 bases, leaving 4 bases of the junction unmatched. There are 14 residues in the CDR3. The germline V gene encodes CDR1 NNHNN and CDR2 SYGAGS (reference sequence). Indicated time point: mouse harvest day 14 after allogeneic transplant. Mouse grafts combined 10^7 T-cell-depleted bone marrow cells with 10^6 splenic CD5+ T cells. This mouse GVHD model was MHC-mismatched B6 to BALB/c, profiled day 7 or 14. This clone occurred once. What it recognizes is unknown. Mouse names are used for the genes. Read coverage stops 1 residue before the CDR3 terminus; the germline J gene supplies the remainder.

Sample: skin. The chain links TRBV13-2 to TRBJ1-4, with 11 bases identical to TRBD1. The sequence was obtained from a female BALB/c mouse given C57BL/6 T cells with graft-versus-host disease after an allogeneic hematopoietic cell transplant. The CDR3 loop reads CASGGQGDGERLFF. The CDR3 bases that were read are TGTGCCAGCGGGGGACAGGGGGACGGCGAAAGATTATTT.